This T cell receptor (beta chain) is drawn from a study of tumor and adjacent non-tumor tissue in lung cancer. Overall study context: Aged about 30 to 76 years, patients included 10 men and roughly five women with stage I to III disease.

A modified ARM-PCR protocol with three rounds of nested PCR amplified TCRbeta. TCRdb ran MiXCR on the multiplex PCR reads and lists one entry per CDR3 protein. The repertoire includes approximately 80,000 distinct CDR3 sequences, 80% to 90% of them detected once, and about 54% sits in the top ten. CDR1 is SGHNT, CDR2 YENEEA, per germline. This CDR3 contains 13 residues. In regard to this clonotype: Its target is not known. An end of the junction does not agree with germline; a read error may underlie this.

The template was RNA from unsorted bulk tissue. More than 3 cm separated this lung sample from the edge of the tumor. Study-wide results and caveats: Higher tumor TCR diversity was associated with shorter survival. Top 100 clones took a larger repertoire share in normal lung.

This chain connects TRBV11-3 to TRBJ2-5; D might be TRBD2 (5 bases). Sequenced material: distant non-tumor lung tissue. This sequence was found in a man aged 55 to 70 with non-small cell lung cancer. The CDR3 loop reads CASSFTGEESQNF. The DNA for the CDR3 is TGTGCCAGCAGCTTTACCGGGGAAGAGAGCCAGAATTTC.